These 31 T cell receptor beta chains were sequenced from one sample in a study of beta chain features in type 1 diabetes. The authors reverse transcribed all of the isolated RNA, so sequencing captured expressed TCRB transcripts. Repertoires were generated with immunoSEQ multiplex PCR, while TCRdb's copy carries only in-frame clones and drops some. The sample records roughly 170,000 clones, around 13% being singletons. Specimen: central memory CD4+ T cells from blood. The receptors originated from a woman in her late teens or twenties in good health.

This clone was recorded many times. The V gene is TRBV27, the J gene TRBJ2-3, with 7 bases identical to TRBD2. V lost 5 bases to trimming and J lost 3 bases; unmatched junction nucleotides: 5. CDR3 length equals 14 residues. Germline V gene lookup returns CDR1 MNHEY and CDR2 SMNVEV (reference sequence). Here the CDR3 DNA reads TGTGCCAGCAGTCATGGACTAGGAACAGATACGCAGTATTTT. Protein: CASSHGLGTDTQYF.

The sample holds a few counts of this clone. The rearrangement joins TRBV6-5 to TRBJ2-5; possibly TRBD2 for D (6 bases). The CDR3 sequence is 14 residues long. Trimming removed 8 bases at V and 1 base at J, with 14 bases between. Germline values: CDR1 MNHEY, CDR2 SVGAGI. The DNA for the CDR3 is TGTGCCAGCGGAGGGAGAACGATCCAAGAGACCCAGTACTTC. It specifies CASGGRTIQETQYF.

The chain combines TRBV28 with TRBJ1-4; D perhaps matches TRBD1 (5 bases). CDR1 MDHEN and CDR2 SYDVKM come from the germline V gene. The length of the CDR3 is 16 residues. V dropped 6 bases and J dropped 0 bases, with 14 bases sitting between them. The CDR3 region is CASSLTAPTTNEKLFF. CDR3 sequence (DNA): TGTGCCAGCAGCCTGACAGCCCCAACAACTAATGAAAAACTGTTTTTT. Full variable domain (missing parts from reference TRBV28 and TRBJ1-4): DVKVTQSSRYLVKRTGEKVFLECVQDMDHENMFWYRQDPGLGLRLIYFSYDVKMKEKGDIPEGYSVSREKKERFSLILESASTNQTSMYLCASSLTAPTTNEKLFFGSGTQLSVL.

This clone has at least ten counts. J is TRBJ2-2 and V is TRBV28; D might be TRBD1 (5 bases). This CDR3 is 14 amino acids long. Per germline, CDR1 MDHEN and CDR2 SYDVKM. V was cut by 5 bases and J by 1 base, with 8 bases left in between. The CDR3 nucleotides are TGTGCCAGCAGTATAGGACAGAACACCGGGGAGCTGTTTTTT. It codes for CASSIGQNTGELFF.

This clone was found a few times. The rearrangement joins TRBV20-1 to TRBJ1-2; D possibly corresponds to TRBD1 (6 bases). Per germline, CDR1 DFQATT and CDR2 SNEGSKA (reference sequence). This CDR3 contains 11 residues. V lost 6 bases to trimming and J lost 7 bases, with 12 bases between them. DNA of the CDR3: TGCAGTGCCAAACAGGGTCGTGGCTACACCTTC. Protein sequence: CSAKQGRGYTF.

The V gene is TRBV7-3, the J gene TRBJ1-1; 7 nucleotides match TRBD1. The germline gives CDR1 SGHTA, CDR2 FQGTGA. With 2 bases clipped from V and 1 base from J, the junction kept 1 base outside the gene matches. The CDR3 has 14 amino acids. The CDR3: CASSLSGGNTEAFF. CDR3 DNA: TGTGCCAGCAGCTTATCAGGGGGGAACACTGAAGCTTTCTTT.

The chain is built from TRBV9 and TRBJ1-4; possibly TRBD1 for D (5 bases). V was shortened by 1 base and J by 2 bases, with 9 bases between the two germline ends. Looked up from germline, CDR1 is SGDLS and CDR2 is YYNGEE. This CDR3 is built from 15 residues. The CDR3 region has the DNA TGTGCCAGCAGCGTATTGGGGGGGACTAATGAAAAACTGTTTTTT. Protein: CASSVLGGTNEKLFF.

This clone was picked up a small number of times. The chain has TRBV29-1 and TRBJ2-1, with 8 bases aligning to TRBD1. Germline CDR1 is SQVTM and CDR2 is ANQGSEA. V lost 2 bases and J lost 2; bases outside the gene matches: 8. This CDR3 is built from 16 residues. CDR3 bases: TGCAGCGTTGAACCCGGACAGGGAGAAACCTACAATGAGCAGTTCTTC. Its translation is CSVEPGQGETYNEQFF.

This chain uses TRBV29-1 with TRBJ2-1; no firm D call. The germline V gene encodes CDR1 SQVTM and CDR2 ANQGSEA. The length of the CDR3 is 12 residues. With 3 bases removed from V and 5 bases from J, the gap between germline ends came to 8 bases. CDR3 region: CSVEILDNEQFF. The CDR3 DNA reads TGCAGCGTTGAGATCCTAGACAATGAGCAGTTCTTC.

The table lists this clone with a few counts. This chain connects TRBV7-2 to TRBJ2-1, with 7 bases aligning to TRBD1. V dropped 5 bases and J dropped 10; count of bases not matched to a gene: 5. Looked up from germline, CDR1 is SGHTA and CDR2 is FQGNSA. CDR3 length: 12 amino acids. CDR3 sequence reads: CASSALRGEQFF. In DNA, the CDR3 is TGTGCCAGCAGCGCCCTCAGGGGGGAGCAGTTCTTC.

This clone was counted between two and nine times. The V and J genes are TRBV5-1 and TRBJ1-1; the D is unclear. This CDR3 contains 15 residues. Germline assignment: CDR1 SGHRS and CDR2 YFSETQ. V dropped 0 bases and J dropped 1 base, with 10 bases sitting between them. The CDR3 DNA follows: TGCGCCAGCAGCTTGGTACTTCGGGAGAACACTGAAGCTTTCTTT. Amino acids: CASSLVLRENTEAFF.

In its sample, this clone was seen a few times. The same CDR3 also results from other DNA sequences found in this sample. The chain links TRBV14 to TRBJ1-1; no reliable D call. CDR3 length: 13 residues. V was shortened by 3 bases and J by 2 bases, with 7 bases between the two germline ends. The germline V gene has CDR1 SGHDN and CDR2 FVKESK. DNA for the CDR3: TGTGCCAGCAGCCAGGCCCTCAACACTGAAGCTTTCTTT. Protein sequence: CASSQALNTEAFF.

In its sample, this clone was seen a few times. The gene calls are TRBV9 and TRBJ2-5, with D possibly being TRBD1 (6 bases). The CDR3 has 15 residues. In germline, CDR1 is SGDLS, CDR2 YYNGEE. V lost 3 bases, J lost 4 bases, and 16 bases lay in between. The CDR3 DNA sequence: TGTGCCAGCAGCGGGTTAACAGGGATAGGAGAGACCCAGTACTTC. Protein product: CASSGLTGIGETQYF. Based on the CDR3 plus reference TRBV9 and TRBJ2-5, the full variable domain is DSGVTQTPKHLITATGQRVTLRCSPRSGDLSVYWYQQSLDQGLQFLIQYYNGEERAKGNILERFSAQQFPDLHSELNLSSLELGDSALYFCASSGLTGIGETQYFGPGTRLLVL.

The sample holds a few counts of this clone. The chain couples TRBV5-8 to TRBJ1-3, with unresolved D. The germline V and J ends were trimmed by 4 bases and 4 bases, with 15 bases remaining between them. Per the germline V gene, CDR1 is SGHTS and CDR2 is YDEGEE. The CDR3 length is 15 residues. CDR3 coding DNA: TGTGCCAGCAGCCGGGTGCTGGCGGGGGGAAACACCATATATTTT. Its protein product is CASSRVLAGGNTIYF.

This clone showed up just a few times. This chain links TRBV5-1 with TRBJ1-1, with D unclear. Trimming removed 0 bases at V and 4 bases at J, with 7 bases between. The CDR3 is made up of 13 amino acids. Germline assignment: CDR1 SGHRS and CDR2 YFSETQ. This chain's CDR3 is CASSLELRTEAFF. In DNA form, the CDR3 reads TGCGCCAGCAGCTTGGAATTGCGCACTGAAGCTTTCTTT.

V gene TRBV30 combines with J gene TRBJ2-7, with 8 bases aligning to TRBD2. CDR3 size: 12 residues. CDR1 and CDR2 from the germline V gene are GTSNPN and SVGIG (reference sequence). Unmatched junction bases numbered 10, after V lost 8 bases and J lost 7 bases. The CDR3 DNA reads as TGTGCCGGGCTGGGGCTAGCGGGTGAGCAGTACTTC. This encodes CAGLGLAGEQYF.

The chain combines TRBV5-5 with TRBJ2-3, with TRBD2 matching 10 bases. CDR3 length equals 15 residues. Looked up from germline, CDR1 is SGHKS and CDR2 is YYEKEE (reference sequence). The junction had 2 bases not matched to a gene; V was cut back by 3 bases and J by 1 base. The CDR3 nucleotides are TGTGCCAGCAGCTCCGGGACTAGCGGCACAGATACGCAGTATTTT. Translating it yields CASSSGTSGTDTQYF.

This clone was recorded a few times. The chain has TRBV14 and TRBJ2-1; a weak D match, TRBD2 (5 bases). The CDR3 length is 16 residues. Germline V gene lookup returns CDR1 SGHDN and CDR2 FVKESK. Trimming stripped 2 bases from V and 6 bases from J, with 17 bases between. CDR3 in DNA: TGTGCCAGCAGCCAAAATCGCCTAGCCCCCCGCAATGAGCAGTTCTTC. The encoded protein is CASSQNRLAPRNEQFF.

The chain carries TRBV5-1 and TRBJ2-1; 8 bases fit TRBD1. The CDR3 runs to 15 residues. The trim removed 4 bases at V and 4 bases at J, leaving 7 bases unmatched. Germline loops: CDR1 SGHRS, CDR2 YFSETQ. CDR3 coding DNA: TGCGCCAGCAGCCTGTCGGGACAGGATTACAATGAGCAGTTCTTC. Its protein is CASSLSGQDYNEQFF. The full variable domain, in which reference TRBV5-1 and TRBJ2-1 provide the parts outside the CDR3, is KAGVTQTPRYLIKTRGQQVTLSCSPISGHRSVSWYQQTPGQGLQFLFEYFSETQRNKGNFPGRFSGRQFSNSRSEMNVSTLELGDSALYLCASSLSGQDYNEQFFGPGTRLTVL.

This clone was observed a few times. The J gene is TRBJ2-3, the V gene TRBV28; 7 bases are a match to TRBD1. Germline CDR1 is MDHEN and CDR2 is SYDVKM. The J segment lost 1 base and the V segment lost 6 bases, leaving 1 base of the junction unmatched. The CDR3 consists of 13 residues. CDR3: CASRGGGTDTQYF. CDR3 DNA sequence: TGTGCCAGCAGAGGGGGCGGCACAGATACGCAGTATTTT. Supplemented by reference TRBV28 and TRBJ2-3, the full variable domain reads DVKVTQSSRYLVKRTGEKVFLECVQDMDHENMFWYRQDPGLGLRLIYFSYDVKMKEKGDIPEGYSVSREKKERFSLILESASTNQTSMYLCASRGGGTDTQYFGPGTRLTVL.

This clone was counted between two and nine times. V is TRBV5-6 and J is TRBJ2-5, with 8 bases lining up with TRBD1. The CDR3 covers 14 residues. The junction had 5 bases not matched to a gene; V was cut back by 2 bases and J by 5 bases. Germline V lookup: CDR1 SGHDT, CDR2 YYEEEE. Here the CDR3 reads CASSLPGQVETQYF. CDR3 coding DNA: TGTGCCAGCAGCTTACCGGGACAGGTGGAGACCCAGTACTTC.

At least ten counts were recorded for this clone. The chain has TRBV19 and TRBJ2-3; D perhaps matches TRBD1 (7 bases). Germline V lookup: CDR1 LNHDA, CDR2 SQIVND (reference sequence). V lost 11 bases and J lost 3, with 12 bases in between. The CDR3 covers 12 residues. CDR3 nucleotide sequence: TGTGCCTCGGCAGGGGGGACAGATACGCAGTATTTT. Its protein is CASAGGTDTQYF.

Note on this clone: The DNA is left out, because the CDR3 cannot be placed on it with certainty; the CDR3 is given as TCRdb lists it. V and J are TRBV23-1 and TRBJ1-4; TRBD1, the table's D call, was not compared with the DNA. TRBV23-1 is an ORF, and what it does is uncertain. With termini counted, the CDR3 has 17 amino acids. The CDR3 sequence: CASTPGTGGQLMKNCFF.

This clone was observed many times. The chain employs TRBV7-2 and TRBJ2-2; D perhaps matches TRBD1 (6 bases). Germline V CDR1 and CDR2: SGHTA, FQGNSA. This CDR3 spans 14 amino acids. CDR3 nucleotide sequence: TGTGCAGATCGAATGGGGGCCAACACCGGGGAGCTGTTTTTT. Translating it yields CADRMGANTGELFF.

This clone was seen only a few times. The chain couples TRBV29-1 to TRBJ1-2; D is unclear. Trimming took off 4 bases at V and 2 bases at J, with 11 bases between the two ends. The CDR3 covers 13 residues. CDR1 and CDR2 (germline): SQVTM, ANQGSEA. The CDR3 nucleotides read TGCAGCGTTGGACACATGCTCAACTATGGCTACACCTTC. Residues: CSVGHMLNYGYTF.

V gene TRBV30 combines with J gene TRBJ2-3; weak D call: TRBD2 (8 bases). In germline, CDR1 is GTSNPN, CDR2 SVGIG (reference sequence). The CDR3 has 15 residues. V was pared by 3 bases and J by 10 bases, with 23 bases between. CDR3: CAWRRPGLGGRAQYF. The CDR3, as DNA: TGTGCCTGGAGGCGGCCGGGACTAGGGGGCCGCGCGCAGTATTTT.

About this clone: At the DNA level, this CDR3 is encoded by other sequences in the same sample as well. The chain is built from TRBV14 and TRBJ1-1; 11 bases map to TRBD1. This CDR3 contains 15 residues. In germline, CDR1 is SGHDN, CDR2 FVKESK. The ends lost 4 bases at V and 2 bases at J; junction bases unmatched: 3. The CDR3: CASSPRTGGNTEAFF. The CDR3 DNA reads as TGTGCCAGCAGCCCCAGGACAGGGGGCAACACTGAAGCTTTCTTT.

The chain carries TRBV5-1 and TRBJ2-7; 8 nucleotides agree with TRBD2. Losses at the gene ends were 5 bases for V and 2 bases for J; bases not matched to a gene: 3. The CDR3 has 13 amino acids. Germline CDR1 reads SGHRS; CDR2 reads YFSETQ. The CDR3 sequence: CASSAGGTYEQYF. The CDR3 DNA is TGCGCCAGCAGTGCGGGAGGTACCTACGAGCAGTACTTC.

The chain uses TRBV6-5 and TRBJ1-2; 10 bases are shared with TRBD1. The CDR3 contains 15 residues. Germline CDR1 reads MNHEY; CDR2 reads SVGAGI. V gave up 0 bases and J gave up 7 bases; unmatched junction bases: 5. CDR3 sequence (DNA): TGTGCCAGCAGTTACTCGGGACAGGGGTCTGGTGGCTACACCTTC. Its protein is CASSYSGQGSGGYTF.

As concerns this clone: Other DNA sequences of this sample code for an identical CDR3. The genes are TRBV6-5 and TRBJ2-5; D may be TRBD2 (5 bases). This CDR3 has 12 amino acids. Germline CDR1 and CDR2: MNHEY and SVGAGI. V lost 3 bases and J lost 4, with 6 bases in between. The CDR3 here is CASSYRGETQYF. CDR3 nucleotides: TGTGCCAGCAGTTATCGGGGAGAGACCCAGTACTTC.

V usage is TRBV7-9 and J usage is TRBJ2-6, with 7 bases identical to TRBD2. Germline-derived CDR1 and CDR2 are SEHNR and FQNEAQ (reference sequence). The CDR3 totals 16 residues. Trimming cost V 9 bases and J 0 bases; bases outside gene matches: 8. CDR3 nucleotides: TGTGCCAGAGGGGAGGGGTCTAGCTCTGGGGCCAACGTCCTGACTTTC. Amino acid sequence: CARGEGSSSGANVLTF.